A single sample gave rise to the 9 T cell receptor beta chains below, sequenced in a study of cytomegalovirus exposure and HLA in healthy donors. Sequencing used immunoSEQ multiplex PCR; TCRdb keeps in-frame clones, though not all of them. This sample has approximately 190,000 clones, with around 84% found just once. Sample: PBMCs. Receptors were obtained from a young man in good health and CMV-seropositive.

This rearrangement joins TRBV7-2 to TRBJ1-2, with TRBD1 identical over 8 bases. V gave up 5 bases and J gave up 4 bases; unmatched junction bases: 12. The CDR3 contains 16 residues. Germline CDR1 and CDR2: SGHTA and FQGNSA. This CDR3 reads CASSPINRGGGYGYTF. CDR3 sequence (DNA): TGTGCCAGCAGCCCCATAAACAGGGGGGGTGGCTATGGCTACACCTTC.

The chain carries TRBV2 and TRBJ2-3, with a possible D match to TRBD2 (7 bases). The CDR3 is 13 residues long. Trimming removed 9 bases from V and 1 base from J, with 11 bases in between. Per germline, CDR1 SNHLY and CDR2 FYNNEI. CDR3 sequence: CASEGGGTDTQYF. In DNA form, the CDR3 reads TGTGCCAGTGAAGGGGGGGGCACAGATACGCAGTATTTT.

In DNA form, the CDR3 reads TGTGCCAGCAGCCCCCGCACTCTGACGGCCGTCGGGTATGGCTACACCTTC. The encoded protein is CASSPRTLTAVGYGYTF. The chain is built from TRBV5-4 and TRBJ1-2; no firm D call. V was clipped by 4 bases and J by 5 bases, with 24 bases between them. CDR3 length: 17 residues. The germline CDR1 and CDR2 sequences are SGHNT and YYREEE (reference sequence).

This clone was observed a single time. The V gene is TRBV28, the J gene TRBJ2-5; D is uncertain. Looked up from germline, CDR1 is MDHEN and CDR2 is SYDVKM. The CDR3 runs 14 residues. Trimming took 5 bases from V and 5 from J, leaving 15 bases between them. The CDR3 bases are TGTGCCAGCAGTCCCCGGAGTAAAGTGGAGACCCAGTACTTC. Amino acids: CASSPRSKVETQYF.

The rearrangement links TRBV7-8 to TRBJ2-1; 7 positions agree with TRBD2. Looked up from germline, CDR1 is SGHVS and CDR2 is FQNEAQ. The CDR3 has 16 residues. Germline trimming cut 4 bases from V and 5 bases from J; bases unmatched to any gene: 11. The CDR3 spells CASSSDLSGKHNEQFF. CDR3 DNA: TGTGCCAGCAGCTCCGACCTCAGCGGGAAACACAATGAGCAGTTCTTC.

V gene TRBV28 combines with J gene TRBJ1-2; a weak D match, TRBD1 (6 bases). V was trimmed by 6 bases and J by 4 bases, leaving 18 bases between them. There are 15 residues in the CDR3. The germline V gene has CDR1 MDHEN and CDR2 SYDVKM. The CDR3 DNA is TGTGCCAGCAGCCCCACCCACAGGGTGGGCTATGGCTACACCTTC. It codes for CASSPTHRVGYGYTF.

The rearrangement joins TRBV9 to TRBJ2-5, with TRBD2 matching 7 bases. J was trimmed by 5 bases and V by 4 bases; bases with no gene match: 11. The CDR3 is made up of 15 amino acids. CDR1 and CDR2 (germline): SGDLS, YYNGEE. CDR3 in amino acids: CASSPSGRGYETQYF. CDR3 in DNA: TGTGCCAGCAGCCCCTCAGGGAGGGGCTACGAGACCCAGTACTTC.

This chain connects TRBV28 to TRBJ1-5, with D perhaps TRBD1 (5 bases). The germline gives CDR1 MDHEN, CDR2 SYDVKM. V lost 4 bases and J lost 3, with 7 bases in between. The CDR3 has 13 amino acids. The CDR3 DNA is TGTGCCAGCAGTTGGACATCCAATCAGCCCCAGCATTTT. It yields the protein CASSWTSNQPQHF. Together with reference TRBV28 and TRBJ1-5, the CDR3 gives the full variable domain: DVKVTQSSRYLVKRTGEKVFLECVQDMDHENMFWYRQDPGLGLRLIYFSYDVKMKEKGDIPEGYSVSREKKERFSLILESASTNQTSMYLCASSWTSNQPQHFGDGTRLSIL.

In DNA form, the CDR3 reads TGTGCCAGCAGAGGGAGGGCCGGGGACACAGATACGCAGTATTTT. Translation: CASRGRAGDTDTQYF. This chain connects TRBV6-4 to TRBJ2-3, with 7 bases that match TRBD2. This CDR3 is 15 amino acids long. Losses at the gene ends were 6 bases for V and 2 bases for J; bases not matched to a gene: 8. Germline V gene lookup returns CDR1 MRHNA and CDR2 SNTAGT.